Given below is one T cell receptor beta chain in context. These data belong to a study of blood T cell repertoires in COVID-19. The V end lost 0 bases, the J end lost 0 bases, and 15 bases lay between the germline ends. The CDR3 totals 17 residues. CDR1 SGHNT and CDR2 YYREEE come from the germline V gene (reference sequence). Data came from immunoSEQ multiplex PCR; TCRdb stores just in-frame clones and leaves some out. This table has about 15,000 clones, approximately 73% appearing once. This chain uses TRBV5-4 with TRBJ1-1, with D perhaps TRBD1 (6 bases). The material sequenced was peripheral blood. The clonotype comes from a boy aged 2-15 years with active or convalescent COVID-19. Here the CDR3 reads CASSLDRVGALNTEAFF. Here the CDR3 DNA reads TGTGCCAGCAGCTTGGATCGCGTGGGGGCTTTGAACACTGAAGCTTTCTTT.